A selection of T cell receptor beta chains follows, all from one sample in a study of shared clonotypes between healthy human individuals. The assay was immunoSEQ multiplex PCR, and TCRdb's table has in-frame clones only and misses some. The sample contains around 1,000,000 clones, approximately 75% of which appear only once. Sequencing was carried out using memory CD4+ T cells from PBMCs. The receptor source for this set is a young man in good health. Some clones in this sample may be carry-over from other donors' samples. The CDR3 runs from the conserved cysteine through the conserved F or W. The D gene is left open where the match is weak. Expanded clones are given a class, and other clones once, few, many or no size at all.

D gene,clone size,V gene,J gene,CDR3 protein,CDR3 DNA
.,.,TRBV19,TRBJ2-1,CASSIDRGWGLMEQFF,TGTGCCAGTAGTATAGACCGCGGGTGGGGCTTAATGGAGCAGTTCTTC
.,.,TRBV28,TRBJ1-1,CASRTGTYTEAFF,TGTGCCAGCAGGACCGGGACGTACACTGAAGCTTTCTTT
.,.,TRBV25-1,TRBJ2-3,CASSEYRWDHTDTQYF,TGTGCCAGCAGTGAATATAGATGGGACCACACAGATACGCAGTATTTT
.,.,TRBV10-3,TRBJ2-2,CAISEGAGSGTGELFF,TGTGCCATCAGTGAAGGAGCAGGGTCGGGCACCGGGGAGCTGTTTTTT
.,.,TRBV6-5,TRBJ2-6,CASSPGDSGANVLTF,TGTGCCAGCAGTCCCGGCGACTCTGGGGCCAACGTCCTGACTTTC
TRBD1,few,TRBV29-1,TRBJ1-2,CSVSRGQGGYTF,TGCAGCGTCAGCAGGGGGCAAGGTGGCTACACCTTC
.,.,TRBV5-4,TRBJ2-3,CASSDPQRTVSTDTQYF,TGTGCCAGCAGCGACCCACAACGGACAGTCTCCACAGATACGCAGTATTTT
.,.,TRBV14,TRBJ2-4,CASSQDFGVQYF,TGTGCCAGCAGCCAAGATTTCGGGGTACAGTACTTC
TRBD1,.,TRBV7-3,TRBJ2-2,CASTWDRAGTGELFF,TGTGCCAGCACATGGGACAGGGCCGGCACCGGGGAGCTGTTTTTT
.,few,TRBV5-1,TRBJ1-1,CASSLVPGHTNTEAFF,TGCGCCAGCAGCTTAGTACCGGGACACACGAACACTGAAGCTTTCTTT
TRBD1,many,TRBV7-8,TRBJ2-1,CASSSHRGANEQFF,TGTGCCAGCAGCTCCCACAGGGGAGCCAATGAGCAGTTCTTC
.,.,TRBV5-5,TRBJ2-3,CASRGASTDTQYF,TGTGCCAGCAGAGGGGCTAGCACAGATACGCAGTATTTT
.,.,TRBV11-3,TRBJ2-3,CASSQTQSTDTQYF,TGTGCCAGCAGCCAAACGCAGAGCACAGATACGCAGTATTTT
.,.,TRBV7-5,TRBJ2-7,CARSFFAPCGGPYEQYF,TGTGCCAGAAGCTTTTTTGCCCCGTGTGGGGGGCCCTACGAGCAGTACTTC
.,once,TRBV27,TRBJ1-3,CASSFHFGAAQSGNTIYF,TGTGCCAGCAGTTTTCATTTCGGGGCAGCTCAATCTGGAAACACCATATATTTT
.,.,TRBV6-5,TRBJ1-1,CASSYSFRIMNTEAFF,TGTGCCAGCAGTTACTCGTTCAGGATTATGAACACTGAAGCTTTCTTT
.,.,TRBV7-3,TRBJ1-2,CASSLGPNYGYTF,TGTGCCAGCAGCTTAGGTCCTAACTATGGCTACACCTTC
TRBD2,.,TRBV9,TRBJ2-3,CASSGTSGATDTQYF,TGTGCCAGCAGCGGAACTAGCGGGGCTACAGATACGCAGTATTTT
.,.,TRBV28,TRBJ1-1,CASSSRVGLNTEAFF,TGTGCCAGCAGTTCCCGGGTGGGTTTGAACACTGAAGCTTTCTTT
.,.,TRBV5-1,TRBJ2-7,CASSHGDYEQYF,TGCGCCAGCAGCCACGGGGACTACGAGCAGTACTTC
TRBD2,.,TRBV4-2,TRBJ2-3,CASSPWREGHSDTQYF,TGTGCCAGCAGCCCATGGCGGGAGGGCCATTCAGATACGCAGTATTTT
.,.,TRBV7-6,TRBJ2-7,CASSKDFTYEQYF,TGTGCCAGCAGCAAAGACTTCACCTACGAGCAGTACTTC
.,.,TRBV7-2,TRBJ1-2,CASSLDPGVPYGYTF,TGTGCCAGCAGCTTAGACCCAGGGGTCCCCTATGGCTACACCTTC
.,once,TRBV6-5,TRBJ1-6,CASSPRLGWYSPLHF,TGTGCCAGCAGTCCGCGTTTGGGGTGGTATTCACCCCTCCACTTT
.,.,TRBV28,TRBJ1-5,CASSLHSNQPQHF,TGTGCCAGCAGTTTGCATAGCAATCAGCCCCAGCATTTT
TRBD2,.,TRBV5-1,TRBJ2-7,CASSFKAWTSGESYEQYF,TGCGCCAGCAGCTTCAAAGCTTGGACTAGCGGAGAATCCTACGAGCAGTACTTC
.,.,TRBV11-3,TRBJ2-3,CASSSYEGDTQYF,TGTGCCAGCAGCTCATATGAAGGGGATACGCAGTATTTT
TRBD2,few,TRBV28,TRBJ2-1,CASTRGGNEQFF,TGTGCCAGCACTCGGGGGGGGAATGAGCAGTTCTTC
TRBD1,.,TRBV7-3,TRBJ2-5,CASSSSGTRGETQYF,TGTGCCAGCAGCTCATCCGGGACCAGGGGGGAGACCCAGTACTTC
.,.,TRBV28,TRBJ1-4,CASSLDSEKLFF,TGTGCCAGCAGTCTCGACAGTGAAAAACTGTTTTTT
.,.,TRBV6-5,TRBJ2-4,CASSYSGGWFF,TGTGCCAGCAGTTACTCCGGGGGCTGGTTCTTC
TRBD2,.,TRBV9,TRBJ2-1,CASSATGLAFNEQFF,TGTGCCAGCAGCGCCACGGGACTAGCGTTCAATGAGCAGTTCTTC
.,.,TRBV2,TRBJ2-7,CAQSKQGTYEQYF,TGTGCCCAATCGAAGCAGGGAACCTACGAGCAGTACTTC
TRBD1,.,TRBV28,TRBJ1-2,CASSSPGGNLDNGYTF,TGTGCCAGCAGTTCGCCAGGGGGTAATCTGGATAATGGCTACACCTTC
TRBD2,.,TRBV11-3,TRBJ2-1,CASSPSGREWGEQFF,TGTGCCAGCAGCCCCTCGGGGCGGGAGTGGGGTGAGCAGTTCTTC
TRBD1,.,TRBV28,TRBJ2-2,CASSPQKGARNTGELFF,TGTGCCAGCAGTCCGCAAAAGGGGGCACGGAACACCGGGGAGCTGTTTTTT
TRBD1,.,TRBV11-3,TRBJ2-1,CASSVGPGQGALTSYNEQFF,TGTGCCAGCAGCGTAGGGCCGGGACAGGGGGCTTTAACCTCCTACAATGAGCAGTTCTTC
.,few,TRBV2,TRBJ1-1,CASSSTGWFTEAFF,TGTGCCAGCAGTTCCACAGGTTGGTTCACTGAAGCTTTCTTT
TRBD1,few,TRBV28,TRBJ1-5,CASRTGSVSNQPQHF,TGTGCCAGCAGGACAGGGTCGGTTAGCAATCAGCCCCAGCATTTT
.,.,TRBV5-1,TRBJ1-1,CASSLYGTEAFF,TGCGCCAGCAGCTTGTATGGCACTGAAGCTTTCTTT